The clone carrying this T cell receptor (beta chain) was seen only a few times. Antigen unknown. This sample is drawn from a study of human T cells and chemical hapten exposure. Whole-study context: Across samples, TCR yields varied, mostly owing to small differences in pooled library volumes. Study results and caveats: The study found that DPC sensitization did not change TCRs above 1 in 1000 frequency.

Within the library, unique molecular identifiers were attached to each individual cDNA molecule. In the study's own analysis: Approximately 99,000 TCRs per sample was the median, with a range of roughly 23,224 to 690,600. TCRdb called the 5' RACE reads again in MiXCR, with one record for every CDR3 protein. For this entry, the V and J calls and clone size follow TCRdb and not the study's own pipeline. The sample includes tens of thousands of distinct CDR3 sequences, 15% to 20% of them seen just once. The authors' total RNA extraction used unfractionated whole blood. V trimming: 8 bases; J trimming: 7 bases; junction bases outside the gene matches: 6. This CDR3 is built from 14 residues. Looked up from germline, CDR1 is LNHDA and CDR2 is SQIVND (reference sequence).

The source is a female donor in good health. The chain couples TRBV19 to TRBJ1-6, with 9 bases that match TRBD1. CDR3 sequence (DNA): TGTGCCAGTCAGGCTGGGACAGGGAATTCACCCCTCCACTTT. This gives the protein CASQAGTGNSPLHF.